The T cell receptor beta chain under discussion was sequenced for a study of blood T cell repertoires in COVID-19. There are a few counts of this clone. From germline, CDR1 is SNHLY and CDR2 FYNNEI. The CDR3 is 15 residues long. V was pared by 6 bases and J by 8 bases, with 8 bases of the junction left unmatched. Profiled with immunoSEQ multiplex PCR; TCRdb holds only in-frame clones, not every one. The sample has about 280,000 clones; 85% are singletons. This sequence joins TRBV2 and TRBJ1-4; TRBD1 aligns across 11 bases. Material for sequencing was peripheral blood. This TCR derives from a man aged 50-60 years with active or convalescent COVID-19. CDR3 coding DNA: TGTGCCAGCAGGGCTGGACAGGGGGCAGGGGAAAAACTGTTTTTT. Protein product: CASRAGQGAGEKLFF.